This entry concerns a single T cell receptor beta chain. CDR1 is MNHEY, CDR2 SVGEGT, per germline. Trimming left V 5 bases short and J 4 bases short, with 17 bases between. This CDR3 is 15 amino acids long. The data originate from a study of blood T cell repertoires in COVID-19. Study information: Acute and convalescent COVID-19 specimens originated in the United States, Italy and Spain. PBMCs, B-cell-depleted T cells, or T cells provided the cDNA or gDNA that made up the material.

Under the authors' procedure: Counts of nucleated cells, estimated from reference gene primer amplification, were obtained. Produced via immunoSEQ multiplex PCR; TCRdb's table is partial and in-frame only. The V and J calls and the clone size are those of that table, but D and trimming were determined from the DNA. This sample has approximately 200,000 clones; 70% to 90% occur once, and the top ten carry roughly 2.7%. Followed over time, Seattle patients had been enrolled while infection was active. The sample was peripheral blood. The receptor comes from a man aged 30 to 39 with COVID-19, enrolled during active disease. The chain links TRBV6-2 or TRBV6-3 to TRBJ1-1; D remains unclear. Here the CDR3 reads CASSPLAYGGTEAFF. Here the CDR3 DNA reads TGTGCCAGCAGTCCACTCGCATATGGCGGCACTGAAGCTTTCTTT.